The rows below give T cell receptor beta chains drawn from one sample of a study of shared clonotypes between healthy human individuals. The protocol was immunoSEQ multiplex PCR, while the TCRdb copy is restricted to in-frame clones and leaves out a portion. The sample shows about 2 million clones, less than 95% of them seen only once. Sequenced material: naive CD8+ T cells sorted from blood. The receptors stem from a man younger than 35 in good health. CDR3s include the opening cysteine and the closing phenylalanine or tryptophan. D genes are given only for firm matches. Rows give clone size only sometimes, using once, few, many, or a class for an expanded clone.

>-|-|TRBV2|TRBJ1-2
CASNFGTESNYGYTF
TGTGCCAGCAACTTTGGGACGGAATCTAACTATGGCTACACCTTC
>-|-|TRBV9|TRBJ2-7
CASSVQASYEQYF
TGTGCCAGCAGCGTACAAGCTTCCTACGAGCAGTACTTC
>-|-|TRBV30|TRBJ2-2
CAWSRADGELFF
TGTGCCTGGAGTCGTGCAGACGGGGAGCTGTTTTTT
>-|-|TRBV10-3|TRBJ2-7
CAISERAGYEQYF
TGTGCCATCAGTGAGCGGGCAGGGTACGAGCAGTACTTC
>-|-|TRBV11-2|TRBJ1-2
CASSRLSSGVYGYTF
TGTGCCAGCAGCCGGCTATCCTCAGGGGTCTATGGCTACACCTTC
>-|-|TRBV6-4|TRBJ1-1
CASSDGQNTEAFF
TGTGCCAGCAGCGACGGACAGAACACTGAAGCTTTCTTT
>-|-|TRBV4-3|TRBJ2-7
CASSQGPDGGTYEQYF
TGCGCCAGCAGCCAAGGGCCTGACGGGGGGACATACGAGCAGTACTTC
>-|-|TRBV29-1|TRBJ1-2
CSVYGSGNYGYTF
TGCAGCGTTTACGGATCCGGTAACTATGGCTACACCTTC
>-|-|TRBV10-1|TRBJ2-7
CASSESANYEQYF
TGCGCCAGCAGTGAGTCGGCAAACTACGAGCAGTACTTC
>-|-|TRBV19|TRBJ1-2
CASSIGIRRGGGYTF
TGTGCCAGTAGTATAGGAATCCGCCGAGGGGGTGGCTACACCTTC
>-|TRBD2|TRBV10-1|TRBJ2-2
CASSPWREVPGELFF
TGCGCCAGCAGTCCTTGGCGGGAGGTGCCCGGGGAGCTGTTTTTT
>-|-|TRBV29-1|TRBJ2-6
CSFAGGPPSGANVLTF
TGCAGCTTTGCCGGTGGGCCCCCCTCTGGGGCCAACGTCCTGACTTTC
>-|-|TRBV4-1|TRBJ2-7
CASSPLPGSSYEQYF
TGCGCCAGCAGCCCCTTGCCGGGAAGCTCCTACGAGCAGTACTTC
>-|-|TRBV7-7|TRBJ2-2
CASRTGPNTGELFF
TGTGCTAGTAGAACAGGCCCGAACACCGGGGAGCTGTTTTTT
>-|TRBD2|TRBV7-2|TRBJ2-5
CASSLQLAWETQYF
TGTGCCAGCAGCTTGCAACTAGCGTGGGAGACCCAGTACTTC
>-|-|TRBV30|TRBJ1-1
CAWRDSTEAFF
TGTGCCTGGAGGGACAGCACTGAAGCTTTCTTT
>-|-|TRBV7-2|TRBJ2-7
CASSLALASYEQYF
TGTGCCAGCAGCTTAGCACTAGCCTCGTACGAGCAGTACTTC
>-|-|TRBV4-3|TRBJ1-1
CASSQDLGKTEAFF
TGCGCCAGCAGCCAAGATTTGGGGAAAACTGAAGCTTTCTTT
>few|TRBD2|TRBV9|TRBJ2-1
CASSVRDYSYNEQFF
TGTGCCAGCAGCGTACGGGACTACTCCTACAATGAGCAGTTCTTC
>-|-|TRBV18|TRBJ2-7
CASSYSYEQYF
TGTGCCAGCTCCTACTCCTACGAGCAGTACTTC
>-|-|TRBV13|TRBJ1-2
CASSLSARGIYGYTF
TGTGCCAGCAGCTTATCAGCCCGGGGGATCTATGGCTACACCTTC
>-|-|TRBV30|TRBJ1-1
CAWSASGGTEAFF
TGTGCCTGGAGCGCTTCTGGGGGCACTGAAGCTTTCTTT
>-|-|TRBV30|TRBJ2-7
CAWRGDMDEQYF
TGTGCCTGGAGGGGGGACATGGACGAGCAGTACTTC
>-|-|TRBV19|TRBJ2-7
CASSASFSYEQYF
TGTGCCAGTAGCGCCAGTTTCTCCTACGAGCAGTACTTC
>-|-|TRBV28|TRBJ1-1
CASSVNRGSTEAFF
TGTGCCAGCAGTGTAAATCGGGGCTCCACTGAAGCTTTCTTT
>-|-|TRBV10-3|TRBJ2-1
CATQERVFDEQFF
TGTGCCACCCAAGAGAGGGTCTTCGATGAGCAGTTCTTC
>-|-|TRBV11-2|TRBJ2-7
CASSQTLVYEQYF
TGTGCCAGCAGCCAGACCCTTGTCTACGAGCAGTACTTC
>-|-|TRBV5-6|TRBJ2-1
CASSFGTVDEQFF
TGTGCCAGCAGCTTTGGGACCGTCGATGAGCAGTTCTTC
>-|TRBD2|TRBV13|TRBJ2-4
CASSQAGENIQYF
TGTGCCAGCAGTCAAGCGGGAGAAAACATTCAGTACTTC
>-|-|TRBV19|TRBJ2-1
CASSIAQGHSYYNEQFF
TGTGCCAGTAGTATAGCCCAGGGACATTCATACTACAATGAGCAGTTCTTC
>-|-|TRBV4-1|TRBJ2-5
CASSHQQETQYF
TGCGCCAGCAGCCACCAGCAAGAGACCCAGTACTTC
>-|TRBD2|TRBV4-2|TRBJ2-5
CASSRTPGLADQETQYF
TGTGCCAGCAGCCGCACACCGGGACTAGCGGACCAAGAGACCCAGTACTTC
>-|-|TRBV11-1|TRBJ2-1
CASSLFPHEQFF
TGTGCCAGCAGCTTATTCCCCCATGAGCAGTTCTTC
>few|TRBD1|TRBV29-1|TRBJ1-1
CSVQYSGTGGITEAFF
TGCAGCGTTCAATACTCCGGGACAGGGGGCATCACTGAAGCTTTCTTT
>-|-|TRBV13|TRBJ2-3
CASSLPGLGFYF
TGTGCCAGCAGCTTACCGGGACTTGGATTTTATTTT
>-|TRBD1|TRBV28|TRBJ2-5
CASSYEGAGETQYF
TGTGCCAGCAGTTACGAGGGGGCAGGCGAGACCCAGTACTTC
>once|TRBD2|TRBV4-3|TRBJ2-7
CASSQQRESSYEQYF
TGCGCCAGCAGCCAGCAGCGGGAGAGCTCCTACGAGCAGTACTTC
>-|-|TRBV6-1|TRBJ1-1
CASITDRMNTEAFF
TGTGCCAGCATCACCGACAGGATGAACACTGAAGCTTTCTTT
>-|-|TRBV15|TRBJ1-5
CATSRGDVSSNQPQHF
TGTGCCACCAGCAGGGGGGACGTTTCTAGCAATCAGCCCCAGCATTTT
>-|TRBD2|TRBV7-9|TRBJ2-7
CASSSGLAGRAYEQYF
TGTGCCAGCAGCTCTGGGCTAGCGGGTAGGGCCTACGAGCAGTACTTC
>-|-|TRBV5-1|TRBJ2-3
CASSAPRTGRGTDTQYF
TGCGCCAGCAGCGCCCCTAGGACGGGACGGGGTACAGATACGCAGTATTTT
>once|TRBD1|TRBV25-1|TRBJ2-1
CASKDRGLGNEQFF
TGTGCCAGCAAGGACAGGGGGCTAGGGAATGAGCAGTTCTTC
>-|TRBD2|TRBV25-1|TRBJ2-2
CASSEGLAAFTGELFF
TGCGCCAGCAGTGAGGGACTAGCTGCCTTCACCGGGGAGCTGTTTTTT
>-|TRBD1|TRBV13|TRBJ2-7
CASSSITTGGVEQYF
TGTGCCAGCAGCTCGATTACGACAGGGGGTGTCGAGCAGTACTTC
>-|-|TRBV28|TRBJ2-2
CASSVTANTGELFF
TGTGCCAGCAGCGTTACAGCGAACACCGGGGAGCTGTTTTTT
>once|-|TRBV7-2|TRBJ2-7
CASSSGEDFEQYF
TGTGCCAGCAGCTCAGGGGAGGACTTCGAGCAGTACTTC
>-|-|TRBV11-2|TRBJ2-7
CASSLEGARASSYEQYF
TGTGCCAGCAGCTTAGAGGGGGCGCGGGCCTCCTCCTACGAGCAGTACTTC
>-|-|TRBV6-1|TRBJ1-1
CASSEAPLWTENTEAFF
TGTGCCAGCAGTGAAGCGCCCCTTTGGACGGAGAACACTGAAGCTTTCTTT